This T cell receptor beta chain was documented in a study of T cell changes during pregnancy in multiple sclerosis. The protocol was immunoSEQ multiplex PCR, while the TCRdb copy is restricted to in-frame clones and leaves out a portion. The table lists about 75,000 clones, roughly 90% of them singletons, with 0.9% in the top ten. Trimming took 4 bases from V and 3 from J; bases not matched to a gene: 8. Germline values: CDR1 SGHRS, CDR2 YFSETQ. This CDR3 contains 16 residues. The receptor was isolated from a female donor in good health, enrolled as a control in a pregnancy study. The source was peripheral blood, collected in the first trimester of pregnancy. The chain has TRBV5-1 and TRBJ2-3, with 10 bases fitting TRBD2. CDR3 in amino acids: CASSLAGATMTDTQYF. The CDR3, as DNA: TGCGCCAGCAGCCTAGCGGGAGCCACAATGACAGATACGCAGTATTTT.